Presented here are 23 T cell receptor beta chains from one specimen sequenced in a study of T cell responses to AZD1222 COVID-19 vaccine. Produced via immunoSEQ multiplex PCR; TCRdb's table is partial and in-frame only. The table has tens of thousands of clones, around 92% seen once. The sequencing here drew on peripheral blood, taken 28 days after the second AZD1222 dose. These TCRs come from an adult who received the AZD1222 COVID-19 vaccine.

The chain uses TRBV6-5 and TRBJ1-6, with D perhaps TRBD1 (5 bases). V lost 7 bases, J lost 7 bases, and 11 bases lay in between. The CDR3 has 13 amino acids. Germline V gives CDR1 MNHEY, CDR2 SVGAGI. Here the CDR3 DNA reads TGTGCCAGCAAGGAGGGGCCGAATTCACCCCTCCACTTT. Protein sequence: CASKEGPNSPLHF.

The CDR3 region is CASSSTSDYTDTQYF. Here the CDR3 DNA reads TGCGCCAGCAGCTCCACTAGCGATTACACAGATACGCAGTATTTT. This chain uses TRBV5-1 with TRBJ2-3; 7 bases align to TRBD2. Trimming at V came to 3 bases and at J to 2 bases, leaving 6 bases not matched to a gene. Per germline, CDR1 SGHRS and CDR2 YFSETQ. This CDR3 is 15 amino acids long.

This chain uses TRBV27 with TRBJ1-1; 7 bases agree with TRBD1. The CDR3 is 14 residues long. Germline lookup yields CDR1 MNHEY and CDR2 SMNVEV (reference sequence). Germline trimming cut 6 bases from V and 0 bases from J; bases unmatched to any gene: 4. CDR3 in DNA: TGTGCCAGCAGCTGGGACAGATTGAACACTGAAGCTTTCTTT. Translating it yields CASSWDRLNTEAFF.

The gene calls are TRBV11-2 and TRBJ1-1; D gene ambiguous. CDR3 length: 13 amino acids. The germline V and J ends were trimmed by 5 bases and 1 base, with 8 bases remaining between them. CDR1 and CDR2 (germline): SGHAT, FQNNGV. The CDR3 protein is CASSPLANTEAFF. As DNA, the CDR3 is TGTGCCAGCAGCCCGCTGGCGAACACTGAAGCTTTCTTT.

The chain combines TRBV23-1 with TRBJ1-2; no clear D gene. TRBV23-1 is known as an ORF, though its function is uncertain. Trimming cost V 2 bases and J 4 bases, with 14 bases left between them. The CDR3 is 15 residues long. The CDR3 DNA reads TGCGCCAGCAGTCAAAGCACATCGACCCTCTATGGCTACACCTTC. Protein: CASSQSTSTLYGYTF.

The chain uses TRBV19 and TRBJ1-1; D call uncertain. V was pared by 11 bases and J by 1 base, with 11 bases between. Germline V gene lookup returns CDR1 LNHDA and CDR2 SQIVND (reference sequence). This CDR3 region has 12 residues. The CDR3 region has the DNA TGTGCCTCGGGGTTGAGGAACACTGAAGCTTTCTTT. Translation: CASGLRNTEAFF.

The V and J genes are TRBV5-1 and TRBJ2-7; 11 bases match TRBD2. Germline V gene sequence: CDR1 SGHRS, CDR2 YFSETQ. This CDR3 is 14 amino acids long. Trimming cost V 2 bases and J 6 bases; bases outside gene matches: 4. CDR3 sequence: CASSFGTSGSEQYF. CDR3 in DNA: TGCGCCAGCAGCTTCGGGACTAGCGGCTCCGAGCAGTACTTC.

The genes are TRBV9 and TRBJ2-1; 12 bases agree with TRBD2. The CDR3 is 16 residues long. The germline CDR1 and CDR2 sequences are SGDLS and YYNGEE. Trimming cost V 3 bases and J 7 bases; bases outside gene matches: 8. The CDR3 region is CASSARTSGKVNEQFF. In DNA form, the CDR3 reads TGTGCCAGCAGCGCCCGGACTAGCGGGAAGGTGAATGAGCAGTTCTTC.

This chain links TRBV4-2 with TRBJ2-3, with 8 bases identical to TRBD2. The germline V gene has CDR1 LGHNA and CDR2 YNFKEQ. Losses at the gene ends were 4 bases for V and 5 bases for J; bases not matched to a gene: 8. There are 15 residues in the CDR3. The CDR3, as DNA: TGTGCCAGCAGCCCCCCCGGGAGGGCAGGAGATACGCAGTATTTT. Translated, it gives CASSPPGRAGDTQYF.

J is TRBJ2-5 and V is TRBV29-1, with 9 bases aligning to TRBD1. V shed 0 bases and J 5 bases; nucleotides not matched to a gene: 7. From germline, CDR1 is SQVTM and CDR2 ANQGSEA. The CDR3 runs to 15 residues. CDR3 sequence reads: CSVEDRTGGSETQYF. DNA for the CDR3: TGCAGCGTTGAAGATAGAACAGGGGGCTCGGAGACCCAGTACTTC.

Only a few counts were recorded for this clone. The chain carries TRBV6-5 and TRBJ1-1; no firm D call. Germline V lookup: CDR1 MNHEY, CDR2 SVGAGI. This CDR3 comprises 13 residues. V was clipped by 6 bases and J by 4 bases, with 12 bases between them. CDR3 sequence (DNA): TGTGCCAGCAGCAACTATGGCGGCACTGAAGCTTTCTTT. Its translation: CASSNYGGTEAFF.

This rearrangement joins TRBV30 to TRBJ1-5; D unclear. The CDR3 has 13 residues. Germline CDR1 and CDR2: GTSNPN and SVGIG (reference sequence). With 0 bases removed from V and 5 bases from J, the gap between germline ends came to 8 bases. In nucleotides, the CDR3 is TGTGCCTGGAGTGTACAAGGCGATCAGCCCCAGCATTTT. Residues: CAWSVQGDQPQHF.

V is TRBV7-2 and J is TRBJ2-5, with 7 bases fitting TRBD2. Germline CDR1 reads SGHTA; CDR2 reads FQGNSA. This CDR3 is built from 14 residues. The J segment lost 12 bases and the V segment lost 5 bases, leaving 15 bases of the junction unmatched. CDR3: CASSTRVTSLREYF. The CDR3 nucleotides read TGTGCCAGCAGCACCAGGGTGACTAGCCTGAGAGAGTACTTC. Looking up the rest from reference TRBV7-2 and TRBJ2-5 gives the full variable domain: GAGVSQSPSNKVTEKGKDVELRCDPISGHTALYWYRQSLGQGLEFLIYFQGNSAPDKSGLPSDRFSAERTGGSVSTLTIQRTQQEDSAVYLCASSTRVTSLREYFGPGTRLLVL.

The rearrangement joins TRBV15 to TRBJ2-7; D tentatively reads TRBD1 or TRBD2 (7 bases each). V lost 8 bases and J lost 1, with 12 bases in between. The germline V gene has CDR1 LNHNV and CDR2 YYDKDF (reference sequence). The CDR3 runs 13 residues. The CDR3, as DNA: TGTGCCACCCAGGGGGGGGAATCCTACGAGCAGTACTTC. Translating gives CATQGGESYEQYF.

The chain has TRBV5-4 and TRBJ2-4, with 10 nucleotides matching TRBD1. This CDR3 comprises 15 residues. Germline-derived CDR1 and CDR2 are SGHNT and YYREEE (reference sequence). Losses at the gene ends were 2 bases for V and 7 bases for J; bases not matched to a gene: 6. CDR3 sequence (DNA): TGTGCCAGCAGCTTAGACAGGGGGCGCGGGAACATTCAGTACTTC. Amino acids: CASSLDRGRGNIQYF.

This chain joins TRBV7-2 and TRBJ2-7; 11 bases map to TRBD2. Germline loops: CDR1 SGHTA, CDR2 FQGNSA. CDR3 length: 14 residues. The V and J ends lost 5 bases and 3 bases, in that order; junction bases with no gene match: 3. CDR3 sequence reads: CASSIGTSGYEQYF. In DNA, the CDR3 is TGTGCCAGCAGCATAGGGACTAGCGGCTACGAGCAGTACTTC.

The chain uses TRBV7-6 and TRBJ2-3, with D perhaps TRBD2 (5 bases). The V and J ends lost 5 bases and 5 bases respectively, with 11 bases between them. This CDR3 is 13 amino acids long. The germline V gene encodes CDR1 SGHVS and CDR2 FNYEAQ. CDR3 loop: CASSPRTRDTQYF. CDR3 coding DNA: TGTGCCAGCAGCCCCCGGACTCGAGATACGCAGTATTTT.

CDR3 coding DNA: TGTGCCAGCAGCCAAGATTTGGGCCGGAATAATTCACCCCTCCACTTT. Protein product: CASSQDLGRNNSPLHF. This chain uses TRBV14 with TRBJ1-6, with no clear D. Germline CDR1 reads SGHDN; CDR2 reads FVKESK. The CDR3 length is 16 residues. Trimming stripped 0 bases from V and 5 bases from J, with 11 bases between. Full variable domain (outside the CDR3, taken from reference TRBV14 and TRBJ1-6): EAGVTQFPSHSVIEKGQTVTLRCDPISGHDNLYWYRRVMGKEIKFLLHFVKESKQDESGMPNNRFLAERTGGTYSTLKVQPAELEDSGVYFCASSQDLGRNNSPLHFGNGTRLTVT.

The chain carries TRBV28 and TRBJ1-2, with TRBD1 as a possible D gene (6 bases). The CDR3 spans 13 residues. In germline, CDR1 is MDHEN, CDR2 SYDVKM. Trimming took off 7 bases at V and 5 bases at J, with 14 bases between the two ends. CDR3 nucleotides: TGTGCCAGCACCTCAGGGGCCGCATATGGCTACACCTTC. This encodes CASTSGAAYGYTF.

V usage is TRBV7-2 and J usage is TRBJ1-2; 7 positions agree with TRBD1. V lost 5 bases, J lost 7 bases, and 7 bases stayed unmatched. The CDR3 runs to 13 residues. Germline V CDR1 and CDR2: SGHTA, FQGNSA. CDR3 in amino acids: CASSPDRERGYTF. The CDR3 DNA reads as TGTGCCAGCAGCCCTGACAGGGAGCGTGGCTACACCTTC.

The V gene is TRBV28, the J gene TRBJ1-2; D is perhaps TRBD1 (5 bases). Trimming shortened V by 7 bases and J by 7 bases, and 16 bases separated the two germline ends. Germline assignment: CDR1 MDHEN and CDR2 SYDVKM. The CDR3 is 13 residues long. This CDR3 is CASTLQSGFGYTF. In DNA form, the CDR3 reads TGTGCCAGCACCCTTCAATCAGGGTTTGGCTACACCTTC.

The V and J genes are TRBV7-8 and TRBJ1-1; D is unclear. This CDR3 spans 14 amino acids. V lost 4 bases and J 8 bases, leaving 17 bases between the germline ends. The germline V gene encodes CDR1 SGHVS and CDR2 FQNEAQ. The CDR3 bases are TGTGCCAGCAGCTCTAGGGCCCGGGAACGGGAAGCTTTCTTT. Amino acid sequence: CASSSRAREREAFF.

The rearrangement joins TRBV7-3 to TRBJ2-3, with D possibly TRBD2 on 6 matching bases. The V gene lost 2 bases and the J gene lost 0 bases, with 6 bases spanning the gap. This CDR3 contains 14 residues. Germline assignment: CDR1 SGHTA and CDR2 FQGTGA. The DNA of the CDR3 is TGTGCCAGCAGCTTAGGACTAAGCACAGATACGCAGTATTTT. Encoded protein: CASSLGLSTDTQYF.